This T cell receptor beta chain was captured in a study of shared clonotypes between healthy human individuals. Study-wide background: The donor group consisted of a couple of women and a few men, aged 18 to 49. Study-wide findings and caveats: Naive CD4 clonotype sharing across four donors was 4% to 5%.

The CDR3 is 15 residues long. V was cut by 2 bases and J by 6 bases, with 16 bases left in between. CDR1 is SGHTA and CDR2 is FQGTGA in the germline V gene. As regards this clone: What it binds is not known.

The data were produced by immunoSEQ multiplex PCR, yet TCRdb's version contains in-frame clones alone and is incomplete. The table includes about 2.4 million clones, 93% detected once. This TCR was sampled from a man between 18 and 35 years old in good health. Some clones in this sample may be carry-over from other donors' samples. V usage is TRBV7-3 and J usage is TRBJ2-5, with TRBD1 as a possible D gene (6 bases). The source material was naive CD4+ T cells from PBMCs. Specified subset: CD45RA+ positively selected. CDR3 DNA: TGTGCCAGCAGCTTAGGGGGCCAGATCCTGCAGACCCAGTACTTC. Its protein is CASSLGGQILQTQYF.